This TCR beta chain was retrieved from a study of blood T cell repertoires in COVID-19. In the study overall: Both acute and convalescent COVID-19 samples were obtained from the United States, Italy and Spain. Sources were T cells, B-cell-depleted T cells, or PBMCs; the material itself was cDNA or gDNA.

With 6 bases removed from V and 4 bases from J, the gap between germline ends came to 9 bases. Germline CDR1 is MDHEN and CDR2 is SYDVKM. The CDR3 is made up of 12 amino acids. Original processing methods: Cell counts per sample came from amplifying reference gene primers. Assay: immunoSEQ multiplex PCR; the TCRdb copy retains only in-frame clones and omits some. The DNA gave D and trimming, while V, J and clone size come from that table. The table includes about 49,000 clones, approximately 95% detected once. This clone was recorded only once. This receptor was identified in a man between 60 and 75 years old with COVID-19, enrolled during active disease. Sequencing used peripheral blood. The chain combines TRBV28 with TRBJ1-2; no reliable D call. CDR3 in amino acids: CASRPSGYGYTF. The CDR3 DNA is TGTGCCAGCAGACCCTCCGGCTATGGCTACACCTTC.